What follows describes a single TCR beta chain. This sample was taken from a study of shared clonotypes between healthy human individuals. After removal of 3 bases from V and 2 bases from J, the junction contained 4 bases not matched to a gene. This CDR3 comprises 15 residues. CDR1 is MDHEN and CDR2 is SYDVKM in the germline V gene. Clones were sequenced by immunoSEQ multiplex PCR, and TCRdb holds only the in-frame ones, with some missing. The table records roughly 810,000 clones, about 96% of them present only once. Positive CCR7 selection of CD45RO-negative cells yielded the naive CD8 cells, and terminally differentiated effector memory CD45RA+ cells were excluded.

The chain links TRBV28 to TRBJ1-5; TRBD1 aligns across 7 bases. This receptor was identified in a man under 40 in good health. Input material: naive CD8+ T cells sorted from blood. The CDR3 is CASSFLTGGNQPQHF. DNA for the CDR3: TGTGCCAGCAGTTTTCTCACAGGGGGCAATCAGCCCCAGCATTTT.